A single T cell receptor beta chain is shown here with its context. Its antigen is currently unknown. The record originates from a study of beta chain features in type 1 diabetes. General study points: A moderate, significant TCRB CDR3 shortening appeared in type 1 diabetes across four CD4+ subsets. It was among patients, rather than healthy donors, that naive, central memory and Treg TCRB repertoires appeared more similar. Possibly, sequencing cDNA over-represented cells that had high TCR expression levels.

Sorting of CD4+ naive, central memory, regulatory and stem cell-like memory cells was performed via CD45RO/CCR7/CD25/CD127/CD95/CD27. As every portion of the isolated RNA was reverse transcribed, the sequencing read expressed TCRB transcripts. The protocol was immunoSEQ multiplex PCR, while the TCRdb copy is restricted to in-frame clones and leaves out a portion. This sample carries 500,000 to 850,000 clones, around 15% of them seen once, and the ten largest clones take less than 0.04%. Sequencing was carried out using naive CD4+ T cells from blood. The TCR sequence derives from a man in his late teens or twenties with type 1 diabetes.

DNA of the CDR3: TGTGCCAGCAGCGTAGAGGGTATGAGGGAGACCCAGTACTTC. Its translation is CASSVEGMRETQYF. J is TRBJ2-5 and V is TRBV9; no clear D gene. This CDR3 comprises 14 residues. Germline V gene sequence: CDR1 SGDLS, CDR2 YYNGEE. Trimming left V 0 bases short and J 5 bases short, with 11 bases between.